The clone carrying this T cell receptor (beta chain) was counted many times. The antigen is undetermined. These data are taken from a study of T-cell reconstitution after alpha-beta-depleted transplantation in children. Library preparation (for TCRbeta) was performed with unique molecular identifiers. One entry per CDR3 protein results from TCRdb running MiXCR on the PCR reads. The sample records 200,000 to 250,000 distinct CDR3 sequences, around 7.8% being singletons. Study findings and constraints: There were reportedly several hundred expanded graft clones from which alpha-beta T cells came about two months after transplant. The main origin of T-cell counts and diversity one year after transplant was newly produced T cells.

This CDR3 region has 14 residues. Trimming at V came to 4 bases and at J to 7 bases, leaving 6 bases not matched to a gene. Looked up from germline, CDR1 is LGHNA and CDR2 is YSLEER. The chain combines TRBV4-3 with TRBJ2-7, with 11 bases aligning to TRBD1. This specimen consisted of PBMCs, mostly from graft donor cells, obtained 180 days after TCRalphabeta/CD19-depleted stem cell transplant. The sequence derives from a male patient aged 10-17 years who had a stem cell transplant for acute lymphoblastic leukemia, so the T cells may come from the graft donor. The CDR3 DNA is TGCGCCAGCAGCCTCGGACAGGGGGCGGGAGAGCAGTACTTC. Residues: CASSLGQGAGEQYF.